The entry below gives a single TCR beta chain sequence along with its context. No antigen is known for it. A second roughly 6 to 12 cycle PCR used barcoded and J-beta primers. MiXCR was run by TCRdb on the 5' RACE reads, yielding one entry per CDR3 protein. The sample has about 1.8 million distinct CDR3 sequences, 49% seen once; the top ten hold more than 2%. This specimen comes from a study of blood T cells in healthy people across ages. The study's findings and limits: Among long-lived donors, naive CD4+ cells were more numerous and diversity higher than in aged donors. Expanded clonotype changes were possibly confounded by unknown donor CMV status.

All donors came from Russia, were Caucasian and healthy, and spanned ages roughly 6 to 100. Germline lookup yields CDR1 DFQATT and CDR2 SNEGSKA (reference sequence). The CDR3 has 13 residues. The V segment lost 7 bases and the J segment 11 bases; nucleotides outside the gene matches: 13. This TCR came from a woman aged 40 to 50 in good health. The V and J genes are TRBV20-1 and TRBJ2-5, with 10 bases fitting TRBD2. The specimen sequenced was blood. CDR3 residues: CSESSGGGNEQYF. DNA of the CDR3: TGCAGTGAATCTAGCGGGGGTGGGAATGAGCAGTACTTC.